The 29 T cell receptor beta chains below were found in one sample sequenced in a study of blood T cell repertoires in COVID-19. The protocol was immunoSEQ multiplex PCR, while the TCRdb copy is restricted to in-frame clones and leaves out a portion. This sample carries approximately 190,000 clones, more than 65% of them seen once, and the ten largest clones take 6.5% to 9.5%. Material: PBMCs or T cells enriched from blood (not recorded which). All receptors come from a middle-aged man who had recovered from COVID-19.

This clone showed up just once. The chain joins TRBV15 to TRBJ2-2; possibly TRBD2 for D (6 bases). Germline V gene data show CDR1 as LNHNV and CDR2 as YYDKDF (reference sequence). The CDR3 is 14 residues long. Trimming shortened V by 10 bases and J by 3 bases, and 15 bases separated the two germline ends. CDR3: CAIKGTPDTGELFF. The CDR3 DNA follows: TGTGCCATTAAGGGGACTCCGGACACCGGGGAGCTGTTTTTT.

The gene calls are TRBV27 and TRBJ1-6; D may be TRBD1 (5 bases). The CDR3 is made up of 16 amino acids. Germline lookup yields CDR1 MNHEY and CDR2 SMNVEV (reference sequence). Trimming stripped 7 bases from V and 6 bases from J, with 19 bases between. CDR3 DNA sequence: TGTGCCAGCACCGGCGGTAGGGGCTTTGGTAATTCACCCCTCCACTTT. This encodes CASTGGRGFGNSPLHF.

V usage is TRBV5-1 and J usage is TRBJ1-3; D may be TRBD1 (5 bases). The germline gives CDR1 SGHRS, CDR2 YFSETQ. The ends were cut back, 1 base at V and 2 bases at J, with 7 bases in the middle. The CDR3 has 14 residues. The CDR3 nucleotides read TGCGCCAGCAGCTTGCAGGACACTGGAAACACCATATATTTT. This encodes CASSLQDTGNTIYF.

The V gene is TRBV18, the J gene TRBJ1-1, with D hard to call. V lost 2 bases to trimming and J lost 3 bases, with 10 bases between them. CDR1 and CDR2 from the germline V gene are KGHSH and LQKENI. This CDR3 spans 14 amino acids. In DNA form, the CDR3 reads TGTGCCAGCTCACCAGGCAGGCCTGACACTGAAGCTTTCTTT. Translating gives CASSPGRPDTEAFF.

This chain uses TRBV10-1 with TRBJ2-3, with 9 bases that match TRBD2. CDR1 and CDR2 (germline): WNHNN, SYGVQD (reference sequence). Trimming cost V 2 bases and J 6 bases; bases outside gene matches: 6. CDR3 length: 15 residues. The CDR3 reads CASSERRGGLDTQYF. For the CDR3, the DNA is TGCGCCAGCAGTGAGCGGCGGGGGGGCTTGGATACGCAGTATTTT.

This clone occurred once. The V gene is TRBV28, the J gene TRBJ1-2; 9 nucleotides line up with TRBD1. CDR1 MDHEN and CDR2 SYDVKM come from the germline V gene. The V gene end was trimmed by 4 bases and the J gene end by 6 bases; junction bases not matched to a gene: 15. There are 17 residues in the CDR3. The CDR3 DNA follows: TGTGCCAGCAGTTCTAGACGATTTGTTGGGGACAGGGATGGCTACACCTTC. Protein: CASSSRRFVGDRDGYTF.

The chain carries TRBV6-4 and TRBJ1-5; D is ambiguous. Trimming left V 6 bases short and J 4 bases short, with 25 bases between. Germline CDR1 and CDR2: MRHNA and SNTAGT. The CDR3 has 18 amino acids. The CDR3 loop is CASRAQPPGRKTNQPQHF. DNA for the CDR3: TGTGCCAGCAGGGCCCAACCCCCCGGGAGGAAAACTAATCAGCCCCAGCATTTT.

The V call is TRBV10-3, the J call TRBJ2-7, with D possibly matching TRBD1 (5 bases). Trimming cost V 6 bases and J 5 bases, with 14 bases left between them. Germline lookup yields CDR1 ENHRY and CDR2 SYGVKD. The CDR3 has 13 residues. The CDR3 protein is CAISEQVQDEQYF. Here the CDR3 DNA reads TGTGCCATCAGCGAACAGGTGCAAGACGAGCAGTACTTC.

The chain is built from TRBV7-2 and TRBJ2-1; 7 bases agree with TRBD1. The germline CDR1 and CDR2 sequences are SGHTA and FQGNSA. This CDR3 region has 17 residues. The ends lost 0 bases at V and 2 bases at J; junction bases unmatched: 7. The CDR3 DNA is TGTGCCAGCAGCTTAGCGCTCTTGGGACAGCCCTACAATGAGCAGTTCTTC. It translates to CASSLALLGQPYNEQFF.

The chain has TRBV7-9 and TRBJ1-4; D unresolved. The germline CDR1 and CDR2 sequences are SEHNR and FQNEAQ (reference sequence). This CDR3 region has 17 residues. V was shortened by 7 bases and J by 0 bases, with 18 bases between the two germline ends. Written as DNA, the CDR3 is TGTGCCAGCAACCGATGGGCAGCGGGAACAACTAATGAAAAACTGTTTTTT. Protein product: CASNRWAAGTTNEKLFF.

The chain carries TRBV25-1 and TRBJ1-1; no clear D. The ends were cut back, 0 bases at V and 1 base at J, with 9 bases in the middle. There are 15 residues in the CDR3. Germline V CDR1 and CDR2: MGHDK, SYGVNS. CDR3 protein: CASSEYKSGNTEAFF. The CDR3 nucleotides are TGTGCCAGCAGTGAATATAAATCGGGGAACACTGAAGCTTTCTTT.

The chain employs TRBV7-9 and TRBJ1-2; the D is unclear. This CDR3 is 13 amino acids long. The ends were cut back, 1 base at V and 6 bases at J, with 9 bases in the middle. The germline gives CDR1 SEHNR, CDR2 FQNEAQ (reference sequence). The CDR3 sequence: CASSLESRNGYTF. CDR3 DNA: TGTGCCAGCAGCTTAGAATCGAGGAATGGCTACACCTTC.

The CDR3 bases are TGTGCCAGCTCACCCCCCGGGACAGGATACACTGAAGCTTTCTTT. This sequence encodes CASSPPGTGYTEAFF. V and J are TRBV18 and TRBJ1-1; TRBD1 aligns across 8 bases. Germline V gene sequence: CDR1 KGHSH, CDR2 LQKENI. V dropped 3 bases and J dropped 3; count of bases not matched to a gene: 6. CDR3 size: 15 residues.

This chain links TRBV6-2 or TRBV6-3 with TRBJ1-3, with D possibly matching TRBD1 (6 bases). There are 15 residues in the CDR3. Germline V gene sequence: CDR1 MNHEY, CDR2 SVGEGT. Trimming cost V 3 bases and J 1 base, with 10 bases left between them. The CDR3, as DNA: TGTGCCAGCAGTTATACAGGGCATTCTGGAAACACCATATATTTT. Translated: CASSYTGHSGNTIYF.

This clone has only a few counts. The genes are TRBV5-1 and TRBJ1-1, with TRBD1 as a possible D gene (5 bases). CDR1 SGHRS and CDR2 YFSETQ come from the germline V gene. This CDR3 is 15 amino acids long. Trimming took 0 bases from V and 1 from J, leaving 10 bases between them. CDR3 nucleotide sequence: TGCGCCAGCAGCTTGGCCGCGACAGCGAACACTGAAGCTTTCTTT. The encoded protein is CASSLAATANTEAFF.

The chain recombines TRBV19 with TRBJ2-7, with TRBD1 identical over 7 bases. There are 13 residues in the CDR3. Looked up from germline, CDR1 is LNHDA and CDR2 is SQIVND (reference sequence). Trimming took 10 bases from V and 3 from J; bases not matched to a gene: 9. The CDR3 DNA sequence: TGTGCCACCTCTACAGGGGTCAGCTACGAGCAGTACTTC. This sequence encodes CATSTGVSYEQYF.

This chain's CDR3 is CAWSREAGGNQPQHF. The CDR3 DNA reads as TGTGCCTGGAGTAGAGAGGCAGGAGGAAATCAGCCCCAGCATTTT. This rearrangement joins TRBV30 to TRBJ1-5, with no clear D. Germline V gives CDR1 GTSNPN, CDR2 SVGIG (reference sequence). Trimming left V 2 bases short and J 4 bases short, with 15 bases between. The CDR3 spans 15 residues.

V usage is TRBV6-5 and J usage is TRBJ1-3, with D maybe TRBD1 (6 bases). Trimming stripped 5 bases from V and 6 bases from J, with 17 bases between. This CDR3 has 15 amino acids. The germline V gene has CDR1 MNHEY and CDR2 SVGAGI. The chain's CDR3 is CASSQGNRGINTIYF. In DNA, the CDR3 is TGTGCCAGCAGTCAGGGGAATAGGGGTATAAACACCATATATTTT.

This clone has only a few counts. This chain links TRBV11-3 with TRBJ2-7, with D possibly being TRBD2 (6 bases). The V end was cut by 5 bases, the J end by 3 bases, with 20 bases between. The length of the CDR3 is 16 residues. Looked up from germline, CDR1 is SGHNT and CDR2 is YENEEA. CDR3 bases: TGTGCCAGCAGCAGTAGAGCGGGTCGGTTATTCTACGAGCAGTACTTC. Amino acids: CASSSRAGRLFYEQYF.

Written as DNA, the CDR3 is TGTGCCAGCAGCCTAAGGTCTAGCGGGGGGTACAATGAGCAGTTCTTC. Amino acids: CASSLRSSGGYNEQFF. The chain couples TRBV28 to TRBJ2-1; 11 nucleotides agree with TRBD2. Unmatched junction bases numbered 8, after V lost 6 bases and J lost 4 bases. Germline CDR1 MDHEN, CDR2 SYDVKM. CDR3 length: 16 amino acids.

V gene TRBV24-1 combines with J gene TRBJ1-2; D is perhaps TRBD1 (5 bases). The germline gives CDR1 KGHDR, CDR2 SFDVKD. Trimming pared 3 bases from V and 2 bases from J, leaving 9 bases between. The CDR3 extends over 14 amino acids. The DNA of the CDR3 is TGTGCCACCAGTGATCGACGGGGGAACTATGGCTACACCTTC. It translates to CATSDRRGNYGYTF.

The chain carries TRBV7-9 and TRBJ1-1, with TRBD1 matching over 7 bases. The CDR3 sequence is 16 residues long. J was trimmed by 11 bases and V by 4 bases; bases with no gene match: 19. Germline V gives CDR1 SEHNR, CDR2 FQNEAQ (reference sequence). This CDR3 reads CASSYTGEFHNIGAFF. CDR3 in DNA: TGTGCCAGCAGCTACACAGGGGAGTTTCATAATATCGGGGCTTTCTTT.

The rearrangement uses TRBV7-2 and TRBJ2-1; 10 nucleotides match TRBD1. In germline, CDR1 is SGHTA, CDR2 FQGNSA. V dropped 2 bases and J dropped 7; count of bases not matched to a gene: 8. The CDR3 runs to 16 residues. CDR3 DNA: TGTGCCAGCAGCTTATTTGCGGGACAGGGGAGGAATGAGCAGTTCTTC. Protein: CASSLFAGQGRNEQFF.

This chain joins TRBV7-9 and TRBJ2-1; 8 positions match TRBD2. The CDR3 runs 19 residues. The V gene's germline CDR1 is SEHNR and CDR2 FQNEAQ (reference sequence). V trimming: 5 bases; J trimming: 0 bases; junction bases outside the gene matches: 15. CDR3 nucleotides: TGTGCCAGCAGCCCACGGTTCGGGGGGGCCTCCAGCTCCTACAATGAGCAGTTCTTC. This translates into CASSPRFGGASSSYNEQFF.

Here the CDR3 reads CASSLMGAAHEQYF. The CDR3 DNA reads TGTGCCAGCAGCTTGATGGGGGCGGCCCACGAGCAGTACTTC. The chain couples TRBV5-8 to TRBJ2-7; maybe TRBD1 (6 bases). V was shortened by 1 base and J by 5 bases, with 13 bases between the two germline ends. CDR1 is SGHTS and CDR2 is YDEGEE in the germline V gene. The CDR3 has 14 amino acids.

The chain carries TRBV5-6 and TRBJ1-1; no clear D. The V and J ends lost 5 bases and 2 bases respectively, with 10 bases between them. CDR1 and CDR2 from the germline V gene are SGHDT and YYEEEE. CDR3 length: 13 amino acids. In DNA form, the CDR3 reads TGTGCCAGCAGGGTGTCGGGTAACACTGAAGCTTTCTTT. Translating gives CASRVSGNTEAFF. Supplemented by reference TRBV5-6 and TRBJ1-1, the full variable domain reads DAGVTQSPTHLIKTRGQQVTLRCSPKSGHDTVSWYQQALGQGPQFIFQYYEEEERQRGNFPDRFSGHQFPNYSSELNVNALLLGDSALYLCASRVSGNTEAFFGQGTRLTVV.

This clone was seen once. V and J are TRBV5-4 and TRBJ1-2; the D is unclear. Trimming took off 4 bases at V and 3 bases at J, with 16 bases between the two ends. This CDR3 has 15 amino acids. Looked up from germline, CDR1 is SGHNT and CDR2 is YYREEE (reference sequence). This chain's CDR3 is CASSLERPYDYGYTF. As DNA, the CDR3 is TGTGCCAGCAGCCTGGAGAGGCCATATGACTATGGCTACACCTTC.

J is TRBJ1-1 and V is TRBV30, with D perhaps matching TRBD1 (6 bases). The CDR3 has 14 residues. The germline V gene encodes CDR1 GTSNPN and CDR2 SVGIG (reference sequence). V lost 4 bases to trimming and J lost 4 bases, with 16 bases between them. The CDR3 region has the DNA TGTGCCTGGATACAGTCCAACAGGGTCACTGAAGCTTTCTTT. It codes for CAWIQSNRVTEAFF.

The chain has TRBV6-1 and TRBJ1-2; 8 nucleotides agree with TRBD1. The J segment lost 4 bases and the V segment lost 3 bases, leaving 10 bases of the junction unmatched. The CDR3 sequence is 16 residues long. Germline CDR1 and CDR2: MNHNS and SASEGT. CDR3 amino acids: CASSDPQGVILYGYTF. In nucleotides, the CDR3 is TGTGCCAGCAGTGACCCACAGGGGGTTATCCTCTATGGCTACACCTTC.